The 12 T cell receptor beta chains reported below all come from one sample, sequenced in a study of OX40 agonist ivuxolimab in advanced cancers. Libraries were prepared by immunoSEQ multiplex PCR; TCRdb keeps only in-frame clonotypes and omits some of them. The table has 55,000 to 60,000 clones, roughly 84% seen once; the top ten hold almost 0.65%. Sequencing used CD4+ or CD8+ T cells sorted from blood, obtained in a trial of the OX40 agonist ivuxolimab. All receptors come from an adult with an advanced solid tumor such as melanoma, head and neck, liver or kidney cancer.

This chain connects TRBV25-1 to TRBJ2-5; 7 bases align to TRBD1. The CDR3 consists of 15 residues. V was pared by 3 bases and J by 1 base, with 5 bases of the junction left unmatched. Per the germline V gene, CDR1 is MGHDK and CDR2 is SYGVNS. CDR3 sequence: CASSDPGTAQETQYF. CDR3 DNA sequence: TGTGCCAGCAGTGATCCCGGGACAGCCCAAGAGACCCAGTACTTC.

The chain is built from TRBV28 and TRBJ1-4, with a possible D match to TRBD1 (6 bases). The CDR3 loop spans 14 amino acids. Germline CDR1 reads MDHEN; CDR2 reads SYDVKM. The V and J ends lost 11 bases and 5 bases respectively, with 18 bases between them. CDR3 protein: CASEQGRLNEKLFF. The CDR3 DNA follows: TGTGCCTCTGAACAGGGAAGATTGAATGAAAAACTGTTTTTT.

V gene TRBV5-4 combines with J gene TRBJ2-2; 10 bases fit TRBD2. This CDR3 is built from 15 residues. The J segment lost 6 bases and the V segment lost 2 bases, leaving 4 bases of the junction unmatched. CDR1 and CDR2 (germline): SGHNT, YYREEE (reference sequence). The CDR3 nucleotides read TGTGCCAGCAGCTTTAAACTAGCGGGATCCGGGGAGCTGTTTTTT. It codes for CASSFKLAGSGELFF.

The rearrangement uses TRBV5-1 and TRBJ1-2; 7 positions match TRBD1. The ends lost 4 bases at V and 5 bases at J; junction bases unmatched: 8. Germline CDR1 reads SGHRS; CDR2 reads YFSETQ. CDR3 length: 14 amino acids. CDR3 in amino acids: CASSPDRAGYGYTF. DNA for the CDR3: TGCGCCAGCAGCCCAGACAGGGCCGGGTATGGCTACACCTTC.

The count of this clone is one. The chain couples TRBV6-5 to TRBJ2-2; D assignment may be TRBD1 or TRBD2 (5 bases each). V lost 6 bases to trimming and J lost 6 bases, with 17 bases between them. CDR3 length equals 15 residues. Germline assignment: CDR1 MNHEY and CDR2 SVGAGI. The CDR3 loop reads CASRVFRGVPGELFF. The CDR3 DNA reads as TGTGCCAGCAGGGTCTTTAGAGGGGTCCCCGGGGAGCTGTTTTTT.

This chain connects TRBV10-3 to TRBJ2-1, with 8 bases that match TRBD1. V shed 8 bases, J shed 2 bases, and the junction held 5 bases outside the gene matches. CDR1 and CDR2 from the germline V gene are ENHRY and SYGVKD. The CDR3 extends over 14 amino acids. The CDR3 region is CAIADRGAYNEQFF. The DNA for the CDR3 is TGTGCCATCGCCGACAGGGGAGCCTACAATGAGCAGTTCTTC.

The chain is built from TRBV7-9 and TRBJ2-3; D possibly corresponds to TRBD2 (6 bases). Trimming cost V 4 bases and J 1 base, with 12 bases left between them. The CDR3 length is 15 residues. CDR1 and CDR2 (germline): SEHNR, FQNEAQ (reference sequence). CDR3 nucleotide sequence: TGTGCCAGCAGCTCGCGGGACTTTCGCACAGATACGCAGTATTTT. Protein sequence: CASSSRDFRTDTQYF.

V usage is TRBV5-1 and J usage is TRBJ2-7; 12 bases are a match to TRBD2. CDR3 length equals 16 residues. Germline CDR1 reads SGHRS; CDR2 reads YFSETQ. The junction had 7 bases not matched to a gene; V was cut back by 4 bases and J by 2 bases. The CDR3 region has the DNA TGCGCCAGCAGCGAGGGGACTAGCGGGCGCACCTACGAGCAGTACTTC. Translating gives CASSEGTSGRTYEQYF. Filled out from reference TRBV5-1 and TRBJ2-7, the complete variable domain reads KAGVTQTPRYLIKTRGQQVTLSCSPISGHRSVSWYQQTPGQGLQFLFEYFSETQRNKGNFPGRFSGRQFSNSRSEMNVSTLELGDSALYLCASSEGTSGRTYEQYFGPGTRLTVT.

The chain carries TRBV6-1 and TRBJ1-2; tentative D call: TRBD1 (6 bases). Germline assignment: CDR1 MNHNS and CDR2 SASEGT. The ends were cut back, 2 bases at V and 0 bases at J, with 13 bases in the middle. This CDR3 is built from 16 residues. The CDR3 loop reads CASSEFSGATNYGYTF. In nucleotides, the CDR3 is TGTGCCAGCAGTGAATTTTCAGGGGCCACTAACTATGGCTACACCTTC.

The chain employs TRBV15 and TRBJ2-1; D gene uncertain. The CDR3 has 17 amino acids. V was trimmed by 0 bases and J by 0 bases, leaving 12 bases between them. Germline CDR1 is LNHNV and CDR2 is YYDKDF (reference sequence). Written as DNA, the CDR3 is TGTGCCACCAGCAGAGATTTTACAACCAGCTCCTACAATGAGCAGTTCTTC. Its protein is CATSRDFTTSSYNEQFF.

The chain uses TRBV2 and TRBJ1-2; a possible D gene is TRBD1 (5 bases). V shed 6 bases and J shed 1 base, with 6 bases lying between them. The length of the CDR3 is 12 residues. Germline CDR1 SNHLY, CDR2 FYNNEI. The CDR3 region has the DNA TGTGCCAGCAGCCAGGGTAACTATGGCTACACCTTC. This gives the protein CASSQGNYGYTF.

The table lists this clone with a count of one. The chain couples TRBV10-3 to TRBJ2-1; 12 bases fit TRBD2. V trimming: 10 bases; J trimming: 12 bases; junction bases outside the gene matches: 16. Germline V gene sequence: CDR1 ENHRY, CDR2 SYGVKD. The CDR3 length is 15 residues. The CDR3, as DNA: TGTGCCACCGTCCCCAGACTAGCGGGAGTGAGCGGGCAGTTCTTC. It specifies CATVPRLAGVSGQFF.